This T cell receptor beta chain was identified during a study of blood T cell repertoires in COVID-19. The wider study: The samples span acute and convalescent COVID-19 from the United States, Italy and Spain. The analysed material was cDNA or gDNA that came from T cells, B-cell-depleted T cells, or PBMCs.

This clone was observed at least ten times. The same CDR3 can be traced to other DNA sequences in this sample. In the original processing: Reference gene primer amplification gave nucleated cell count estimates. The data were produced by immunoSEQ multiplex PCR, yet TCRdb's version contains in-frame clones alone and is incomplete. The V and J calls and the clone size are those of that table, but D and trimming were determined from the DNA. The repertoire holds under 100,000 clones, more than 80% seen once, with about 13% in the top ten. This clonotype was sampled from a human donor in a cohort sampled during active COVID-19. Material: peripheral blood.

CDR3 sequence reads: CAISESELAANEQFF. The DNA for the CDR3 is TGTGCCATCAGTGAGTCGGAATTAGCCGCAAATGAGCAGTTCTTC. The chain employs TRBV10-3 and TRBJ2-1; D remains ambiguous. Germline CDR1 reads ENHRY; CDR2 reads SYGVKD. CDR3 length: 15 amino acids. Between the trimmed V and J ends, which lost 0 bases and 7 bases, there was a span of 13 bases.